The clone carrying this TCR beta chain was seen a single time. Its specificity is not known. Chemo-refractory metastatic non-small-cell lung cancer patients underwent focal radiation alongside CTLA-4 blockade with ipilimumab. The data stem from a study of radiotherapy plus CTLA-4 blockade in lung cancer. On the study more broadly: Disease control reached approximately 29%, with objective responses in 15% to 20%.

General study findings and limits: It was early blood T cell clone dynamics, with interferon-beta, that reportedly best predicted response.

Measured with immunoSEQ multiplex PCR; TCRdb has only the in-frame clones, and not every one. The sample records 57,000 or so clones, 70% to 80% being singletons. The sequencing here drew on peripheral blood, taken from a patient treated with radiotherapy plus ipilimumab. This sequence was found in a human donor with non-small cell lung cancer who had a complete response to radiotherapy plus ipilimumab.

CDR3 loop: CASSSPYDNEQFF. CDR3 bases: TGTGCCAGCAGCTCCCCTTACGACAATGAGCAGTTCTTC. V usage is TRBV11-2 and J usage is TRBJ2-1, with no clear D. There are 13 residues in the CDR3. Germline V CDR1 and CDR2: SGHAT, FQNNGV. The germline V and J ends were trimmed by 4 bases and 5 bases, with 9 bases remaining between them.